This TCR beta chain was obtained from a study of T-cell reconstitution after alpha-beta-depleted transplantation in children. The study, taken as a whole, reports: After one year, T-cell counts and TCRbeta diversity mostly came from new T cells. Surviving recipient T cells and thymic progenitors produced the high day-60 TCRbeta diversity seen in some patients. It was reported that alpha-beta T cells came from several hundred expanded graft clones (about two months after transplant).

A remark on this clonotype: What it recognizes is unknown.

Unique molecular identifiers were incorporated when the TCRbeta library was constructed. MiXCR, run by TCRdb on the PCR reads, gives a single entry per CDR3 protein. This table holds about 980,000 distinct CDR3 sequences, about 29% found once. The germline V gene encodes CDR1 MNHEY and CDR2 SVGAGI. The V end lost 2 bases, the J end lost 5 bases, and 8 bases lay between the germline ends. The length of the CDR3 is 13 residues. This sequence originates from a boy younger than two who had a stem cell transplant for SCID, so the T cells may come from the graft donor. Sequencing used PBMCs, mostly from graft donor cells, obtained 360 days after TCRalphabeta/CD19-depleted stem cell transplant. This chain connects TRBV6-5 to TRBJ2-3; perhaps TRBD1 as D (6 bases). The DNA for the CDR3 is TGTGCCAGCAGTTACCCAGGGGTAGATACGCAGTATTTT. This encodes CASSYPGVDTQYF.